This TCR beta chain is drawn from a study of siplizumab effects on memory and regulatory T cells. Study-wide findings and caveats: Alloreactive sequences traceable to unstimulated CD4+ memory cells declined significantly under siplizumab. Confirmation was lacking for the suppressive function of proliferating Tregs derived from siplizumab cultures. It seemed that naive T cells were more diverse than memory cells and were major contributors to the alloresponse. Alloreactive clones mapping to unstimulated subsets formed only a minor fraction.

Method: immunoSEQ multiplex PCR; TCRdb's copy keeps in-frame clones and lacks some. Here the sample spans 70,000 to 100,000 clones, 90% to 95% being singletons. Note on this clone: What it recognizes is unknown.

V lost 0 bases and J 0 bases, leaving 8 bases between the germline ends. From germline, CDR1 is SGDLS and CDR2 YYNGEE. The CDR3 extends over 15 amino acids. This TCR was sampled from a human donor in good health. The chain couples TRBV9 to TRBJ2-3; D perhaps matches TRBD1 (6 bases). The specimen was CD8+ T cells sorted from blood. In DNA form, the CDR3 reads TGTGCCAGCAGCGTAGAGGACAGAAGCACAGATACGCAGTATTTT. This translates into CASSVEDRSTDTQYF.